This TCR beta chain stems from a study of shared clonotypes between healthy human individuals. Regarding the study as a whole: The naive CD4 repertoires of a handful of donors were compared, and around 4.9% of clonotypes were shared.

In regard to this clone: The antigen remains unidentified.

Trimming shortened V by 6 bases and J by 0 bases, and 6 bases separated the two germline ends. CDR3 size: 14 residues. The germline V gene encodes CDR1 SEHNR and CDR2 FQNEAQ (reference sequence). CD8 cells classed as naive were CD45RO-negative and positively selected for CCR7, excluding terminally differentiated effector memory CD45RA+ cells. Under the authors' procedure: With immunoSEQ giving junction-only sequences and no quality scores, filtering differed. Measured with immunoSEQ multiplex PCR; TCRdb has only the in-frame clones, and not every one. V, J and clone size were drawn from that table, and D and trimming were deduced from the DNA. This sample carries roughly 590,000 clones, nearly 97% of them seen once, and the ten largest clones take about 0.11%.

The chain couples TRBV7-9 to TRBJ1-6, with D tentatively TRBD1 (6 bases). The sequenced material came from naive CD8+ T cells sorted from blood. This receptor was obtained from a woman in her 30s in good health. The CDR3 reads CASRDSSYNSPLHF. The CDR3 bases are TGTGCCAGCAGGGACAGCTCCTATAATTCACCCCTCCACTTT.